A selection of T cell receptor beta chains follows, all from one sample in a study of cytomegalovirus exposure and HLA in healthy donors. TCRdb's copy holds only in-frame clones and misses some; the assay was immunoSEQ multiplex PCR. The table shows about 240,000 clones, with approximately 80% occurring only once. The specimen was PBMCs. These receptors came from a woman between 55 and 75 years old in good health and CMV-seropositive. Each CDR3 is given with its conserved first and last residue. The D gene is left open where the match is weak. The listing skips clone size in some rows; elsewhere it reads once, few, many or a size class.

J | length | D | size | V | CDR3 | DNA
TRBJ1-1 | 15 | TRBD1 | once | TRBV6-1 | CASRGQGAMNTEAFF | TGTGCCAGCAGAGGACAGGGGGCAATGAACACTGAAGCTTTCTTT
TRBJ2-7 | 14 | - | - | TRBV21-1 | CASRRTSVLKEQYF | TGTGCCAGCCGTCGGACATCCGTCCTCAAAGAGCAGTACTTC
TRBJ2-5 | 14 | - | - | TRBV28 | CASSSHFRVETQYF | TGTGCCAGCAGTTCTCACTTCAGGGTGGAGACCCAGTACTTC
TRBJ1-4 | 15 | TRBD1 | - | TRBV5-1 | CASSGQGASGEKLFF | TGCGCCAGCAGTGGACAGGGGGCCTCGGGGGAAAAACTGTTTTTT
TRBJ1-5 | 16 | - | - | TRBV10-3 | CAISESPTASNQPQHF | TGTGCCATCAGTGAGTCTCCGACAGCCAGCAATCAGCCCCAGCATTTT
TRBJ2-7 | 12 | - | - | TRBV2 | CASSVGSYEQYF | TGTGCCAGCAGTGTCGGGTCCTACGAGCAGTACTTC
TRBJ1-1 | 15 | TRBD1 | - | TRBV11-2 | CASSQTGQVNTEAFF | TGTGCCAGCAGCCAAACCGGACAGGTGAACACTGAAGCTTTCTTT
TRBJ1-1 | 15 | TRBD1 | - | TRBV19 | CASSPRTGQNTEAFF | TGTGCCAGTAGTCCTCGGACAGGGCAGAACACTGAAGCTTTCTTT
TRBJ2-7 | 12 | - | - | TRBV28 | CASSVTDYEQYF | TGTGCCAGCAGTGTGACAGACTACGAGCAGTACTTC
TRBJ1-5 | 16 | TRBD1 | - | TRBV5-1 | CASSLNGTGRNQPQHF | TGCGCCAGCAGCTTGAACGGGACAGGGCGAAATCAGCCCCAGCATTTT
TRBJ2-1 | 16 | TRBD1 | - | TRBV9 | CASSGITGATYNEQFF | TGTGCCAGCAGCGGAATAACAGGGGCCACCTACAATGAGCAGTTCTTC
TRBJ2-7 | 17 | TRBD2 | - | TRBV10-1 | CASSGRSPSGDSYEQYF | TGCGCCAGCAGTGGCAGGTCGCCTAGCGGGGACTCCTACGAGCAGTACTTC
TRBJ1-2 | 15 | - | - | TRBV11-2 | CASSLGGQLNYGYTF | TGTGCCAGCAGCTTAGGGGGGCAGCTTAACTATGGCTACACCTTC
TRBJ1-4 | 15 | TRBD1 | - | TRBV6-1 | CASSEPGTGMEKLFF | TGTGCCAGCAGTGAACCCGGGACAGGGATGGAAAAACTGTTTTTT
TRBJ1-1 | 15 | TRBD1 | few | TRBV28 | CASSPPGQGYTEAFF | TGTGCCAGCAGTCCTCCGGGACAGGGGTACACTGAAGCTTTCTTT
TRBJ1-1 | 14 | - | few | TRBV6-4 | CASSVGGRGTEAFF | TGTGCCAGCAGTGTAGGAGGCCGGGGCACTGAAGCTTTCTTT
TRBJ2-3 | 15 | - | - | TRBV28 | CASSFIRELTDTQYF | TGTGCCAGCAGTTTTATACGGGAGTTGACAGATACGCAGTATTTT
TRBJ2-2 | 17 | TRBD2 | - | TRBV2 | CASSEFGSGGDSGELFF | TGTGCCAGCAGTGAATTTGGTAGCGGGGGGGACAGCGGGGAGCTGTTTTTT
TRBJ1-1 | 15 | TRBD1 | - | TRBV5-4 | CASRDTGTGGTEAFF | TGTGCCAGCAGGGACACCGGGACAGGGGGCACTGAAGCTTTCTTT
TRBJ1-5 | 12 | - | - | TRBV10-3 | CAISVGGQPQHF | TGTGCCATCAGTGTGGGGGGGCAGCCCCAGCATTTT
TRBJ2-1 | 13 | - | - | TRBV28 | CASSLGREDEQFF | TGTGCCAGCAGTTTAGGCAGGGAAGATGAGCAGTTCTTC
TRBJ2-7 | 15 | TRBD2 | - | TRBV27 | CASSKGTSGSYEQYF | TGTGCCAGCAGTAAGGGGACTAGCGGGAGCTACGAGCAGTACTTC
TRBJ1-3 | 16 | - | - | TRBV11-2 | CASSSTAGGFGNTIYF | TGTGCCAGCAGCTCAACGGCGGGGGGCTTTGGAAACACCATATATTTT
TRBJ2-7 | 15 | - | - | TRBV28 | CASNPTRDTRYEQYF | TGTGCCAGCAACCCTACTCGCGACACGCGATACGAGCAGTACTTC
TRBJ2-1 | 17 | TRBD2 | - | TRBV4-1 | CASSQGSGTSASNEQFF | TGCGCCAGCAGCCAAGGGAGCGGGACTAGCGCATCGAATGAGCAGTTCTTC
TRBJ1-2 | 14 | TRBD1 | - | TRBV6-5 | CASRRDSSNYGYTF | TGTGCCAGCCGCCGGGACAGCTCTAACTATGGCTACACCTTC
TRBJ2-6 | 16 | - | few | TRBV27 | CASSLLGGQGANVLTF | TGTGCCAGCAGTTTATTGGGGGGGCAAGGGGCCAACGTCCTGACTTTC
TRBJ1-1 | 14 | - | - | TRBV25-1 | CASRGGWGNTEAFF | TGTGCCAGCAGGGGGGGGTGGGGGAACACTGAAGCTTTCTTT